The clone carrying this TCR beta chain was picked up many times. Antigen unknown. This record belongs to a study of Graves' ophthalmopathy and Graves' hyperthyroidism. On the study more broadly: Stable hyperthyroidism denotes an absence of ophthalmopathy throughout 18 months of follow-up. Findings and caveats of the study: Appearing in blood as well were most expanded thyroid clonotypes above 0.001 frequency.

Patients were excluded if they had other autoimmune diseases or uncontrolled infections, and likewise if pregnancy or lactation applied. Investigators amplified TCR beta CDR3 regions from RNA transcripts. Second-round multiplex PCR came after a first-round RT-PCR that employed HTBI primers. Using its own MiXCR run on the multiplex PCR reads, TCRdb lists one record per CDR3 protein. Altogether 1 million to 1.3 million distinct CDR3 sequences are present, about 40% being singletons, with the ten largest covering around 10%. The CDR3 is 13 amino acids. The germline gives CDR1 SNHLY, CDR2 FYNNEI. The trim removed 4 bases at V and 8 bases at J, leaving 3 bases unmatched.

This rearrangement joins TRBV2 to TRBJ1-5, with 9 bases identical to TRBD1. The sequence was obtained from an adult man with Graves' hyperthyroidism. Material for sequencing was peripheral blood or thyroid tissue (not recorded which). The CDR3 is CASSVDRGEPQHF. The CDR3 DNA follows: TGTGCCAGCAGTGTGGACAGGGGTGAGCCCCAGCATTTT.